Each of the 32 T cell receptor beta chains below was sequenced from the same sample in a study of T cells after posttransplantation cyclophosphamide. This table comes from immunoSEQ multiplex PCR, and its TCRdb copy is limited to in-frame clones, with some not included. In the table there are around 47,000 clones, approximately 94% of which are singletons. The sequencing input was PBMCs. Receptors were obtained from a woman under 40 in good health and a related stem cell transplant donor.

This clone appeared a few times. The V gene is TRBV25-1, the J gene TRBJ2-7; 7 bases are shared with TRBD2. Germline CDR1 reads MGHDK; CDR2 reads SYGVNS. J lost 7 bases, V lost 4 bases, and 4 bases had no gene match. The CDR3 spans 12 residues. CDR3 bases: TGTGCCAGCAGTGGGCGGGGGTGGGAGCAGTACTTC. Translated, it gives CASSGRGWEQYF.

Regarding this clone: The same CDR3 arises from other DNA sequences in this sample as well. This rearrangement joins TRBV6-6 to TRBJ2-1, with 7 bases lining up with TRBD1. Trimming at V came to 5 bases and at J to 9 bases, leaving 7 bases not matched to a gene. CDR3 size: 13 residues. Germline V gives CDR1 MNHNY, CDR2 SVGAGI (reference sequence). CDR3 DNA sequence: TGTGCCAGCAGTCCAGGGACAGCAGGTGAGCAGTTCTTC. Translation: CASSPGTAGEQFF.

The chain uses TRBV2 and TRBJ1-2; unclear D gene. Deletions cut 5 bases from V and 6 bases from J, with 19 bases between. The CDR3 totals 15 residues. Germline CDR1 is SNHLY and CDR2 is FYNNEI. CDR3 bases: TGTGCCAGCAGTTACCCCCTTGGTGGAGCCCATGGCTACACCTTC. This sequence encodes CASSYPLGGAHGYTF.

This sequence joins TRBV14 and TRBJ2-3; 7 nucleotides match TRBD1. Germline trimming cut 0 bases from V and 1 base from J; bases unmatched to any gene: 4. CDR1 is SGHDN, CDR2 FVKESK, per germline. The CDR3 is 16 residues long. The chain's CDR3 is CASSQDRDSGTDTQYF. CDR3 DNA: TGTGCCAGCAGCCAAGATCGGGACAGCGGCACAGATACGCAGTATTTT.

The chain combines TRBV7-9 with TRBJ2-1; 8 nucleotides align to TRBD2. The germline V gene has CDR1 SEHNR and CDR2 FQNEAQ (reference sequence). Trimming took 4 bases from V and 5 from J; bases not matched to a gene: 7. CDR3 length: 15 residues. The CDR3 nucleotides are TGTGCCAGCAGCTCGAAAACTAGCGGCCACAATGAGCAGTTCTTC. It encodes CASSSKTSGHNEQFF.

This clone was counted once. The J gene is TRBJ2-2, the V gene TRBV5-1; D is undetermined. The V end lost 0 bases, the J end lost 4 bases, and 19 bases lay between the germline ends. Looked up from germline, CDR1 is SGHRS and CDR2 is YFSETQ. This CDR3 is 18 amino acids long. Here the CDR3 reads CASSLALVAGAGTGELFF. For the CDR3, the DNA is TGCGCCAGCAGCTTGGCCTTGGTGGCAGGCGCAGGCACCGGGGAGCTGTTTTTT.

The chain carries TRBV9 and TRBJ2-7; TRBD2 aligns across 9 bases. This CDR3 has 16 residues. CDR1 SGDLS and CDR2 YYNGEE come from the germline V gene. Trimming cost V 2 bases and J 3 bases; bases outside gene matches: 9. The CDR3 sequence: CASSVAGGGPFYEQYF. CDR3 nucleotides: TGTGCCAGCAGCGTGGCGGGAGGGGGCCCATTCTACGAGCAGTACTTC.

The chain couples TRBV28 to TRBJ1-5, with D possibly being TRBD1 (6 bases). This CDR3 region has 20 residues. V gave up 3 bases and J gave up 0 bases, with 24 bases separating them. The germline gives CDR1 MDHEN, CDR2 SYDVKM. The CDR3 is CASSFSTYRAEMNSNQPQHF. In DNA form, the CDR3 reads TGTGCCAGCAGTTTTTCCACTTACAGGGCCGAGATGAATAGCAATCAGCCCCAGCATTTT.

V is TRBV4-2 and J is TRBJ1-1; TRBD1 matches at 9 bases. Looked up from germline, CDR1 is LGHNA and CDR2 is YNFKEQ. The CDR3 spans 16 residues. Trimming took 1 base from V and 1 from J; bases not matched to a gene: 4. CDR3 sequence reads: CASSQAPDRGNTEAFF. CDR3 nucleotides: TGTGCCAGCAGCCAAGCCCCGGACAGGGGGAACACTGAAGCTTTCTTT.

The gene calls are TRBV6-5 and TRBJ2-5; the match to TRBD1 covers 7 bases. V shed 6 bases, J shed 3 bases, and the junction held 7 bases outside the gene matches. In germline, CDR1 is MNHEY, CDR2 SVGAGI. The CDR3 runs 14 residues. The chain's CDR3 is CASRSRGWEETQYF. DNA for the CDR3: TGTGCCAGCAGGAGCAGGGGGTGGGAAGAGACCCAGTACTTC.

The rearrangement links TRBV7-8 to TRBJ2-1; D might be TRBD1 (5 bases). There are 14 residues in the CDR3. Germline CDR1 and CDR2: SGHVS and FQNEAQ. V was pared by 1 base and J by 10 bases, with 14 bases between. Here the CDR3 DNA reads TGTGCCAGCAGCTTAGGACAGTACAATTGGGAGCAGTTCTTC. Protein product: CASSLGQYNWEQFF.

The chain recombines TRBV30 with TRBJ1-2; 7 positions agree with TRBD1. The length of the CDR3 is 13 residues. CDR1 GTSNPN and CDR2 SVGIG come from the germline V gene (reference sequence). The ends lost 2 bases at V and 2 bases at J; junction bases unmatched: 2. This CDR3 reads CAWSRDSNYGYTF. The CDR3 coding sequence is TGTGCCTGGAGTAGGGACAGCAACTATGGCTACACCTTC.

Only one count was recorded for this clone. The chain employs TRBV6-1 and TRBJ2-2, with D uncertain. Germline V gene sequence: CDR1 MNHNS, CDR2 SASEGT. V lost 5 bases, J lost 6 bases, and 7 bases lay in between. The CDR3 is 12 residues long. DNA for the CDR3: TGTGCCAGCAGTTTGTCCTCCGGGGAGCTGTTTTTT. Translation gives CASSLSSGELFF.

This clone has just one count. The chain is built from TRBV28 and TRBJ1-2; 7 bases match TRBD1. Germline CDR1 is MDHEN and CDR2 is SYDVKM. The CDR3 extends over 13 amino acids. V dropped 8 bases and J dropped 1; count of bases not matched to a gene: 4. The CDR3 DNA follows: TGTGCCAGCTGGACAGGTGATAACTATGGCTACACCTTC. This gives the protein CASWTGDNYGYTF.

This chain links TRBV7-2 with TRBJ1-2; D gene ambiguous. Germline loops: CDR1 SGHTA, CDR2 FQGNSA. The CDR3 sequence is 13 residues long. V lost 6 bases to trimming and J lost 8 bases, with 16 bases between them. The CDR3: CASSHPGSGGYTF. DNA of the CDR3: TGTGCCAGCAGTCATCCGGGATCCGGGGGCTACACCTTC.

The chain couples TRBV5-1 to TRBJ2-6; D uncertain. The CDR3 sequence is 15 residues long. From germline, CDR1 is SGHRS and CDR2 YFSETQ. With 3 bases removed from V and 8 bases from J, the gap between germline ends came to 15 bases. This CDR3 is CASSSLLSSPNVLTF. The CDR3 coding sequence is TGCGCCAGCAGCTCCCTCCTCAGTAGCCCCAACGTCCTGACTTTC.

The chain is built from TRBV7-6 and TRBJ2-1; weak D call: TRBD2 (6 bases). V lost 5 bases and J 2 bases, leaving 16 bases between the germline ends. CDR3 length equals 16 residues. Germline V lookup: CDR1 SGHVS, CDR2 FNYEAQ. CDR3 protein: CASSPLAGFTYNEQFF. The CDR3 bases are TGTGCCAGCAGCCCCCTCGCGGGATTCACCTACAATGAGCAGTTCTTC.

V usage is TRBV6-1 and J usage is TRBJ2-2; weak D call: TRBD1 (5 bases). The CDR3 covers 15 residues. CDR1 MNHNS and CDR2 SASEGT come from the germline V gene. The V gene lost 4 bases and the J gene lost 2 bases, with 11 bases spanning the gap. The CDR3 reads CASSGRTLNTGELFF. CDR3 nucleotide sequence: TGTGCCAGCAGTGGTCGGACACTTAACACCGGGGAGCTGTTTTTT.

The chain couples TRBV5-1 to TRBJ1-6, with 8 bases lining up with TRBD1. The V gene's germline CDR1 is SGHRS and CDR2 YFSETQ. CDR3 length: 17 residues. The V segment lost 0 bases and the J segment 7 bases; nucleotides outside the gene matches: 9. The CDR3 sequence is CASSLERGTGGNSPLHF. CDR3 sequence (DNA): TGCGCCAGCAGCTTGGAAAGGGGGACAGGCGGGAATTCACCCCTCCACTTT.

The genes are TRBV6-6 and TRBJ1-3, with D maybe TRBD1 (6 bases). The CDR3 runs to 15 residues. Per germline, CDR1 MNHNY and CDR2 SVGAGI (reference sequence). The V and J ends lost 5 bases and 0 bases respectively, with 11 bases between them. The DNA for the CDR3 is TGTGCCAGCAGTCCCGGACAGAACTCTGGAAACACCATATATTTT. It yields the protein CASSPGQNSGNTIYF.

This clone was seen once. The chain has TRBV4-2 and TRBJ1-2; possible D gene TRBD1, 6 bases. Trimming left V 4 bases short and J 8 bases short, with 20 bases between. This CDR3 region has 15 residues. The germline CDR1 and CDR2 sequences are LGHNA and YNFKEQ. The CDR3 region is CASSPRGPDPRGYTF. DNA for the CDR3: TGTGCCAGCAGCCCCAGGGGCCCGGACCCTCGGGGCTACACCTTC.

DNA for the CDR3: TGTGCCAGCAGCTTACAGGGGGGAACTAATGAAAAACTGTTTTTT. Protein: CASSLQGGTNEKLFF. The chain carries TRBV11-2 and TRBJ1-4; 7 nucleotides agree with TRBD1. Losses at the gene ends were 2 bases for V and 1 base for J; bases not matched to a gene: 1. Germline values: CDR1 SGHAT, CDR2 FQNNGV. This CDR3 spans 15 amino acids.

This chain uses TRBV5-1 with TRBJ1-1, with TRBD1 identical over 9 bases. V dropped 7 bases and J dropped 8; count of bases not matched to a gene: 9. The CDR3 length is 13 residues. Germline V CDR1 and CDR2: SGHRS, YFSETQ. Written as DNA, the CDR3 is TGCGCCAGCTCCCGGACAGGGGCCAACGAAGCTTTCTTT. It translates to CASSRTGANEAFF. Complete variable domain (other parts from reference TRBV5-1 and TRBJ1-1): KAGVTQTPRYLIKTRGQQVTLSCSPISGHRSVSWYQQTPGQGLQFLFEYFSETQRNKGNFPGRFSGRQFSNSRSEMNVSTLELGDSALYLCASSRTGANEAFFGQGTRLTVV.

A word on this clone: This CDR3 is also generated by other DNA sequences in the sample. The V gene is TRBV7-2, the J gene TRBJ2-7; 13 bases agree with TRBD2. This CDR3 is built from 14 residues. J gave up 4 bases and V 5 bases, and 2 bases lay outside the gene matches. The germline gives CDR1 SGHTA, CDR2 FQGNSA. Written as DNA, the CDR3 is TGTGCCAGCAGCGGGACTAGCGGGGCGTACGAGCAGTACTTC. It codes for CASSGTSGAYEQYF. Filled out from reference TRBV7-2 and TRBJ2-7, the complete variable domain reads GAGVSQSPSNKVTEKGKDVELRCDPISGHTALYWYRQSLGQGLEFLIYFQGNSAPDKSGLPSDRFSAERTGGSVSTLTIQRTQQEDSAVYLCASSGTSGAYEQYFGPGTRLTVT.

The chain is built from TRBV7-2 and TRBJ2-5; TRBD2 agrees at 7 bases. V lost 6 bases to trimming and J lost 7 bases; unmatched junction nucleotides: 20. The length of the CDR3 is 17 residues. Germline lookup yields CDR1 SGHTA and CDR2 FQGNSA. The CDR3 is CASRPTHGGFSGGTQYF. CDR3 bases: TGTGCCAGCAGACCTACACATGGAGGGTTCTCGGGAGGGACCCAGTACTTC.

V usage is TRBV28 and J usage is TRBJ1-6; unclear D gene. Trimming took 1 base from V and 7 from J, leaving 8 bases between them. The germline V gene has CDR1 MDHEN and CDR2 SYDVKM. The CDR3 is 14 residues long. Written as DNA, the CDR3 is TGTGCCAGCAGTTTATTGAGGCGGAATTCACCCCTCCACTTT. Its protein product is CASSLLRRNSPLHF.

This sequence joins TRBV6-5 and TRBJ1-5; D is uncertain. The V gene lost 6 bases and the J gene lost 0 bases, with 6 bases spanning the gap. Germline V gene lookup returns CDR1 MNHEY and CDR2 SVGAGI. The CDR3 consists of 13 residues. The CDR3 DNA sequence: TGTGCCAGCAGAACAAATAGCAATCAGCCCCAGCATTTT. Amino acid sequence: CASRTNSNQPQHF.

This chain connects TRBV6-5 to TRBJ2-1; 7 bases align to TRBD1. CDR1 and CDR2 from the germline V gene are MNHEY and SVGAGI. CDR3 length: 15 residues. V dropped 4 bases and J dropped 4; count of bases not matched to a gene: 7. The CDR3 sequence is CASSSPGQIYNEQFF. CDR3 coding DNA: TGTGCCAGCAGTTCACCGGGACAGATATACAATGAGCAGTTCTTC.

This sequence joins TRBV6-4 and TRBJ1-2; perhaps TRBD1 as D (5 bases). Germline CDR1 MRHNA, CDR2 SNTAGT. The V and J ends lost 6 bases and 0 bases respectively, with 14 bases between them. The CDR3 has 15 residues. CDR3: CASSATRDANYGYTF. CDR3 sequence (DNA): TGTGCCAGCAGCGCCACCAGGGATGCTAACTATGGCTACACCTTC.

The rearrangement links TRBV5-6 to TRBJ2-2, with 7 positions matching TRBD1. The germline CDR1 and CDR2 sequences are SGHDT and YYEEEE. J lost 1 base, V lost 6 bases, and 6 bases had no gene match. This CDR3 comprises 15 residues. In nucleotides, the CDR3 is TGTGCCAGCACCAAGACAGGGCTGAACACCGGGGAGCTGTTTTTT. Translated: CASTKTGLNTGELFF.

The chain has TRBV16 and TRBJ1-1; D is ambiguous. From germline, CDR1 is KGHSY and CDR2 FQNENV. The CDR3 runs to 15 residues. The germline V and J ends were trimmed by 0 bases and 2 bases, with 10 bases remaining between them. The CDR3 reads CASSQSIGGNTEAFF. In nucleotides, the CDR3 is TGTGCCAGCAGCCAATCGATTGGAGGTAACACTGAAGCTTTCTTT.

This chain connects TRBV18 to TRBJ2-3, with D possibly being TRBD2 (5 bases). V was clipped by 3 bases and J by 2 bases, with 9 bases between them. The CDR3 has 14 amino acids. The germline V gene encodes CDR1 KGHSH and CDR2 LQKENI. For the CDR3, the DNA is TGTGCCAGCTCACCCTCGACTAACACAGATACGCAGTATTTT. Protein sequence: CASSPSTNTDTQYF.